This T cell receptor (beta chain) was documented in a study of T-cell reconstitution after alpha-beta-depleted transplantation in children. Overall study findings and caveats: T-cell counts and diversity were attributed mostly to newly produced T cells one year after transplant. Surviving recipient T cells and thymic progenitors accounted for the high day-60 TCRbeta diversity observed in some patients.

The CDR3 is made up of 15 amino acids. The V and J ends lost 2 bases and 0 bases, in that order; junction bases with no gene match: 5. The germline gives CDR1 DFQATT, CDR2 SNEGSKA (reference sequence). Using unique molecular identifiers, the investigators prepared the TCRbeta library. TCRdb re-analysed the PCR reads in MiXCR, keeping a single row per CDR3 protein. This table has almost 250,000 distinct CDR3 sequences, about a quarter appearing once. In its sample, this clonotype was seen a few times. Its antigen remains unidentified. This chain links TRBV20-1 with TRBJ2-7; 9 nucleotides agree with TRBD1. This sample comprised PBMCs, obtained before TCRalphabeta/CD19-depleted stem cell transplant. The source is a girl aged 2 to 10 with Fanconi anemia, due to receive a stem cell transplant. As DNA, the CDR3 is TGCAGTGCTAGAATAGGACAGGGGATCTCCTACGAGCAGTACTTC. Amino acids: CSARIGQGISYEQYF.